These 31 T cell receptor beta chains came from one sample sequenced in a study of shared clonotypes between healthy human individuals. Here immunoSEQ multiplex PCR was the method, and the copy in TCRdb shows in-frame clones only, minus some. The sample records more than 2,000,000 clones, roughly 93% being singletons. Material: naive CD4+ T cells from PBMCs. This sample's subset: CD45RA+ positively selected. Receptor source: a young man in good health. Some clones in this sample may be carry-over from other donors' samples.

The chain uses TRBV19 and TRBJ1-1, with 10 positions matching TRBD1. The CDR3 has 16 amino acids. The V gene's germline CDR1 is LNHDA and CDR2 SQIVND (reference sequence). Losses at the gene ends were 9 bases for V and 6 bases for J; bases not matched to a gene: 16. The CDR3 loop is CASLSMDRGLDSEAFF. Here the CDR3 DNA reads TGTGCCAGCCTAAGCATGGACAGGGGGTTAGACTCTGAAGCTTTCTTT.

The genes are TRBV25-1 and TRBJ2-7; no clear D. This CDR3 spans 15 amino acids. Between the trimmed V and J ends, which lost 5 bases and 2 bases, there was a span of 16 bases. CDR1 and CDR2 (germline): MGHDK, SYGVNS. The CDR3 reads CASSSAGSTAYEQYF. For the CDR3, the DNA is TGTGCCAGCAGTAGTGCCGGGTCCACGGCCTACGAGCAGTACTTC.

The chain has TRBV4-3 and TRBJ1-4; 11 bases map to TRBD1. This CDR3 has 19 residues. Germline trimming cut 4 bases from V and 0 bases from J; bases unmatched to any gene: 10. Germline CDR1 is LGHNA and CDR2 is YSLEER. CDR3 sequence: CASSRSRDRGIATNEKLFF. CDR3 DNA sequence: TGCGCCAGCAGCCGCTCCCGGGACAGGGGGATCGCAACTAATGAAAAACTGTTTTTT.

This rearrangement joins TRBV6-5 to TRBJ2-5, with D uncertain. The V gene lost 2 bases and the J gene lost 11 bases, with 12 bases spanning the gap. The length of the CDR3 is 12 residues. CDR1 MNHEY and CDR2 SVGAGI come from the germline V gene. DNA for the CDR3: TGTGCCAGCAGTTACGATCCGGCGCGGCAGTACTTC. This encodes CASSYDPARQYF.

The chain couples TRBV4-2 to TRBJ1-2; D remains unclear. The CDR3 is 15 residues long. Germline CDR1 LGHNA, CDR2 YNFKEQ. V shed 2 bases and J shed 3 bases, with 13 bases lying between them. The CDR3 DNA reads as TGTGCCAGCAGCCAATCCTGGGAGCAGGACTATGGCTACACCTTC. It is translated as CASSQSWEQDYGYTF.

This chain uses TRBV18 with TRBJ2-3; no reliable D call. Germline values: CDR1 KGHSH, CDR2 LQKENI. The V end was cut by 3 bases, the J end by 6 bases, with 16 bases between. This CDR3 spans 15 amino acids. CDR3 region: CASSPAQVSLDTQYF. The CDR3, as DNA: TGTGCCAGCTCACCGGCGCAGGTGTCCTTGGATACGCAGTATTTT.

On this clone: Other DNA sequences from this sample encode an identical CDR3 as well. The genes are TRBV9 and TRBJ2-1; TRBD2 matches 9 bases. With V trimmed by 0 bases and J by 0 bases, 4 bases remained unmatched. Germline V gives CDR1 SGDLS, CDR2 YYNGEE. This CDR3 is built from 17 residues. The CDR3 loop is CASSVGVSGSSYNEQFF. The CDR3 DNA follows: TGTGCCAGCAGCGTAGGGGTTAGCGGGAGCTCCTACAATGAGCAGTTCTTC. The variable domain in full, with the rest retrieved from reference TRBV9 and TRBJ2-1, is DSGVTQTPKHLITATGQRVTLRCSPRSGDLSVYWYQQSLDQGLQFLIQYYNGEERAKGNILERFSAQQFPDLHSELNLSSLELGDSALYFCASSVGVSGSSYNEQFFGPGTRLTVL.

The chain combines TRBV10-1 with TRBJ1-2; D gene unclear. This CDR3 has 13 amino acids. Per germline, CDR1 WNHNN and CDR2 SYGVQD (reference sequence). The V gene lost 2 bases and the J gene lost 3 bases, with 7 bases spanning the gap. CDR3 DNA sequence: TGCGCCAGCAGTGAGGAGATGGACTATGGCTACACCTTC. This sequence encodes CASSEEMDYGYTF.

The J gene is TRBJ2-2, the V gene TRBV4-1; TRBD2 agrees at 7 bases. This CDR3 contains 15 residues. V shed 3 bases, J shed 6 bases, and the junction held 7 bases outside the gene matches. Germline CDR1 MGHRA, CDR2 YSYEKL. The CDR3: CASSQLRGGSGELFF. The CDR3 nucleotides read TGCGCCAGCAGCCAGCTAAGGGGAGGGTCCGGGGAGCTGTTTTTT.

The J gene is TRBJ2-7, the V gene TRBV5-1; 12 bases match TRBD2. This CDR3 is 17 amino acids long. V trimming: 4 bases; J trimming: 3 bases; junction bases outside the gene matches: 11. CDR1 and CDR2 (germline): SGHRS, YFSETQ. The CDR3 coding sequence is TGCGCCAGCAGCCGGGAGGGGCTAGCGGGAGGGAACTACGAGCAGTACTTC. This translates into CASSREGLAGGNYEQYF. The entire variable domain, with the rest obtained from reference TRBV5-1 and TRBJ2-7, is as follows: KAGVTQTPRYLIKTRGQQVTLSCSPISGHRSVSWYQQTPGQGLQFLFEYFSETQRNKGNFPGRFSGRQFSNSRSEMNVSTLELGDSALYLCASSREGLAGGNYEQYFGPGTRLTVT.

The chain uses TRBV19 and TRBJ1-1; D may be TRBD1 (5 bases). The CDR3 loop spans 16 amino acids. The germline gives CDR1 LNHDA, CDR2 SQIVND (reference sequence). V lost 3 bases and J 4 bases, leaving 18 bases between the germline ends. CDR3 loop: CASSIEGPQFGTEAFF. The DNA of the CDR3 is TGTGCCAGTAGTATTGAGGGACCGCAATTCGGCACTGAAGCTTTCTTT.

The chain employs TRBV6-1 and TRBJ1-3, with 7 bases matching TRBD1. Trimming took 5 bases from V and 0 from J; bases not matched to a gene: 4. The CDR3 contains 15 residues. The germline CDR1 and CDR2 sequences are MNHNS and SASEGT. CDR3 amino acids: CASSNRGPSGNTIYF. The CDR3 nucleotides are TGTGCCAGCAGTAACAGGGGACCCTCTGGAAACACCATATATTTT.

V and J are TRBV7-2 and TRBJ2-7, with 8 bases fitting TRBD2. Germline V gene sequence: CDR1 SGHTA, CDR2 FQGNSA. This CDR3 is 16 amino acids long. V shed 1 base, J shed 3 bases, and the junction held 8 bases outside the gene matches. CDR3 sequence (DNA): TGTGCCAGCAGCTTAGATGCGGGAGGATTCGGCTACGAGCAGTACTTC. It specifies CASSLDAGGFGYEQYF.

The chain joins TRBV5-4 to TRBJ2-5; 10 nucleotides agree with TRBD1. CDR3 length: 15 residues. The ends lost 4 bases at V and 9 bases at J; junction bases unmatched: 12. Germline-derived CDR1 and CDR2 are SGHNT and YYREEE (reference sequence). The CDR3 nucleotides read TGTGCCAGCAGCCCTAACGGGACAGGGGTTTCGGCCCAGTACTTC. It is translated as CASSPNGTGVSAQYF.

The V gene is TRBV5-1, the J gene TRBJ2-7, with TRBD1 matching 8 bases. This CDR3 has 16 amino acids. Germline-derived CDR1 and CDR2 are SGHRS and YFSETQ. J lost 3 bases, V lost 4 bases, and 12 bases had no gene match. The CDR3 is CASSEPRGRSLYEQYF. The CDR3 nucleotides are TGCGCCAGCAGCGAACCCAGGGGGCGATCCCTCTACGAGCAGTACTTC.

The chain has TRBV29-1 and TRBJ1-2, with 7 bases lining up with TRBD1. The CDR3 spans 14 residues. V was clipped by 7 bases and J by 6 bases; unmatched bases: 14. Looked up from germline, CDR1 is SQVTM and CDR2 is ANQGSEA. The CDR3 loop is CSGDTLRQGDGYTF. In nucleotides, the CDR3 is TGCAGCGGTGATACACTACGTCAGGGGGATGGCTACACCTTC.

This CDR3 is CASSGRGTNQPQHF. The DNA of the CDR3 is TGTGCCAGCAGTGGACGGGGGACAAATCAGCCCCAGCATTTT. The chain carries TRBV6-1 and TRBJ1-5; a weak D match, TRBD1 (6 bases). V lost 4 bases and J lost 4, with 11 bases in between. The V gene's germline CDR1 is MNHNS and CDR2 SASEGT. The CDR3 is made up of 14 amino acids.

In this sample, this clone turned up once. J is TRBJ2-5 and V is TRBV6-1; D is perhaps TRBD1 or TRBD2 (5 bases each). The length of the CDR3 is 17 residues. Trimming stripped 4 bases from V and 6 bases from J, with 24 bases between. The germline V gene encodes CDR1 MNHNS and CDR2 SASEGT. The DNA for the CDR3 is TGTGCCAGCAGTGCAAACCTCCTTTCTGGGGGTAGGAAGACCCAGTACTTC. This gives the protein CASSANLLSGGRKTQYF.

The rearrangement uses TRBV19 and TRBJ2-5; TRBD1 or TRBD2 may be the D gene (5 bases each). V gave up 6 bases and J gave up 3 bases, with 17 bases separating them. CDR1 is LNHDA and CDR2 is SQIVND in the germline V gene (reference sequence). The CDR3 contains 15 residues. This CDR3 is CASSTLGASEETQYF. CDR3 sequence (DNA): TGTGCCAGTAGCACGCTCGGGGCGAGCGAAGAGACCCAGTACTTC.

V gene TRBV27 combines with J gene TRBJ1-4, with D possibly TRBD1 on 6 matching bases. V was cut by 5 bases and J by 12 bases, with 25 bases left in between. This CDR3 region has 16 residues. Germline CDR1 reads MNHEY; CDR2 reads SMNVEV (reference sequence). CDR3 residues: CASSPYRGQSVGELFF. CDR3 sequence (DNA): TGTGCCAGCAGTCCCTATCGCGGACAGAGCGTTGGGGAACTGTTTTTT.

This clone was counted a few times. Other nucleotide sequences in the sample specify the same CDR3. This CDR3 reads CASSLAENTEAFF. In DNA, the CDR3 is TGCGCCAGCAGCTTGGCCGAGAACACTGAAGCTTTCTTT. The chain links TRBV5-1 to TRBJ1-1; D unclear. The CDR3 loop spans 13 amino acids. Deletions cut 0 bases from V and 1 base from J, with 4 bases between. Germline V lookup: CDR1 SGHRS, CDR2 YFSETQ.

The V gene is TRBV19, the J gene TRBJ2-7; D gene unclear. V was trimmed by 3 bases and J by 6 bases, leaving 18 bases between them. The germline V gene encodes CDR1 LNHDA and CDR2 SQIVND (reference sequence). This CDR3 is 15 amino acids long. CDR3 sequence: CASSMAAARRSEQYF. DNA for the CDR3: TGTGCCAGTAGTATGGCGGCGGCCCGCCGGAGCGAGCAGTACTTC.

J is TRBJ1-5 and V is TRBV6-6; 7 nucleotides match TRBD1. The CDR3 covers 16 residues. Losses at the gene ends were 2 bases for V and 1 base for J; bases not matched to a gene: 5. Germline CDR1 is MNHNY and CDR2 is SVGAGI (reference sequence). This CDR3 reads CASSYRQGGSNQPQHF. The CDR3, as DNA: TGTGCCAGCAGTTACCGACAGGGAGGAAGCAATCAGCCCCAGCATTTT.

The chain uses TRBV2 and TRBJ1-2, with no clear D. The CDR3 extends over 13 amino acids. CDR1 and CDR2 (germline): SNHLY, FYNNEI. Trimming pared 8 bases from V and 5 bases from J, leaving 15 bases between. The CDR3 region has the DNA TGTGCCAGCGGTGGTTGGGAGCGTTATGGCTACACCTTC. It translates to CASGGWERYGYTF. Full variable domain (outside the CDR3, taken from reference TRBV2 and TRBJ1-2): EPEVTQTPSHQVTQMGQEVILRCVPISNHLYFYWYRQILGQKVEFLVSFYNNEISEKSEIFDDQFSVERPDGSNFTLKIRSTKLEDSAMYFCASGGWERYGYTFGSGTRLTVV.

The chain links TRBV28 to TRBJ2-2, with 13 bases identical to TRBD2. CDR3 length: 16 residues. CDR1 MDHEN and CDR2 SYDVKM come from the germline V gene. Trimming at V came to 6 bases and at J to 6 bases, leaving 7 bases not matched to a gene. CDR3 loop: CASRGTSGKIPGELFF. The DNA of the CDR3 is TGTGCCAGCAGAGGGACTAGCGGGAAGATTCCCGGGGAGCTGTTTTTT.

This sequence joins TRBV19 and TRBJ1-2, with 9 bases aligning to TRBD1. Germline V gene sequence: CDR1 LNHDA, CDR2 SQIVND (reference sequence). The CDR3 covers 14 residues. J gave up 8 bases and V 5 bases, and 9 bases lay outside the gene matches. CDR3 region: CASSAKPGTGGYTF. The CDR3 region has the DNA TGTGCCAGTAGTGCAAAACCTGGGACAGGGGGCTACACCTTC.

This rearrangement joins TRBV28 to TRBJ2-2; tentatively, D is TRBD1 (5 bases). Per germline, CDR1 MDHEN and CDR2 SYDVKM. CDR3 size: 15 residues. Trimming removed 7 bases from V and 0 bases from J, with 12 bases in between. The DNA of the CDR3 is TGTGCCAGCAATGACAGAATTACGAACACCGGGGAGCTGTTTTTT. Amino acids: CASNDRITNTGELFF.

The chain joins TRBV27 to TRBJ2-7; D might be TRBD1 (5 bases). The germline V gene has CDR1 MNHEY and CDR2 SMNVEV (reference sequence). Deletions cut 3 bases from V and 4 bases from J, with 13 bases between. CDR3 length: 14 amino acids. DNA for the CDR3: TGTGCCAGCAGTTTTTCCAGGGATCGATACGAGCAGTACTTC. Its protein product is CASSFSRDRYEQYF.

The V gene is TRBV2, the J gene TRBJ2-3; 8 bases are shared with TRBD1. The germline gives CDR1 SNHLY, CDR2 FYNNEI. Trimming cost V 8 bases and J 4 bases; bases outside gene matches: 8. CDR3 length: 14 amino acids. Written as DNA, the CDR3 is TGTGCCAGCCCAGGGACAGGTCAATCAGATACGCAGTATTTT. Its protein product is CASPGTGQSDTQYF.

The V call is TRBV7-9, the J call TRBJ2-4; 13 nucleotides line up with TRBD2. In germline, CDR1 is SEHNR, CDR2 FQNEAQ (reference sequence). The CDR3 sequence is 19 residues long. The J segment lost 3 bases and the V segment lost 5 bases, leaving 13 bases of the junction unmatched. CDR3 sequence reads: CASSDTGTSGKSDKNIQYF. The CDR3 DNA reads as TGTGCCAGCAGCGATACTGGGACTAGCGGGAAATCGGACAAAAACATTCAGTACTTC. Together with reference TRBV7-9 and TRBJ2-4, the CDR3 gives the full variable domain: DTGVSQNPRHKITKRGQNVTFRCDPISEHNRLYWYRQTLGQGPEFLTYFQNEAQLEKSRLLSDRFSAERPKGSFSTLEIQRTEQGDSAMYLCASSDTGTSGKSDKNIQYFGAGTRLSVL.

The chain uses TRBV5-1 and TRBJ2-3, with D possibly TRBD2 on 6 matching bases. The CDR3 sequence is 15 residues long. V lost 3 bases and J lost 2, with 13 bases in between. Germline lookup yields CDR1 SGHRS and CDR2 YFSETQ. CDR3 loop: CASSYSRGLTDTQYF. In DNA form, the CDR3 reads TGCGCCAGCAGCTACAGTAGGGGACTCACAGATACGCAGTATTTT.